The T cell receptor (beta chain) described here comes from a study of cytomegalovirus exposure and HLA in healthy donors. This PCR relied on a set of 60 Vbeta primers and 13 Jbeta primers. TCRdb's copy holds only in-frame clones and misses some; the assay was immunoSEQ multiplex PCR. The top ten clones hold less than 6.5% of a sample with about 120,000 clones, about 8% of them seen once. V lost 6 bases and J lost 2; bases outside the gene matches: 8. Germline CDR1 SEHNR, CDR2 FQNEAQ (reference sequence). The CDR3 is 15 residues long. V and J are TRBV7-9 and TRBJ2-3, with TRBD2 matching over 7 bases. Sequencing was performed on PBMCs. This clonotype was sampled from a woman between 40 and 55 years old in good health and CMV-seropositive. CDR3: CASSPKRDPTDTQYF. The CDR3 DNA reads as TGTGCCAGCAGTCCTAAGCGGGACCCCACAGATACGCAGTATTTT.